One sample yielded the 19 T cell receptor beta chains listed below, sequenced in a study of T-cell reconstitution after alpha-beta-depleted transplantation in children. Unique molecular identifiers tagged the TCRbeta library. TCRdb analysed the PCR reads with MiXCR anew, one entry per CDR3 protein. This sample has 55,000 to 70,000 distinct CDR3 sequences, with roughly a tenth found just once. Here the sequenced sample was PBMCs, taken before TCRalphabeta/CD19-depleted stem cell transplant. These TCRs come from a boy younger than 18 with acute myeloid leukemia, due to receive a stem cell transplant.

This clonotype was counted many times. V usage is TRBV12-3 or TRBV12-4 and J usage is TRBJ2-7; D unresolved. V lost 4 bases and J 0 bases, leaving 16 bases between the germline ends. CDR3 size: 16 residues. CDR3 in DNA: TGTGCCAGCAGTTCCCCCCGTTTTCCGAGCTCCTACGAGCAGTACGTC. This gives the protein CASSSPRFPSSYEQYV.

In this sample, this clonotype turned up many times. The J gene is TRBJ2-2, the V gene TRBV4-1; 7 bases map to TRBD1. V was pared by 4 bases and J by 1 base, with 6 bases of the junction left unmatched. CDR3 length equals 16 residues. Germline CDR1 and CDR2: MGHRA and YSYEKL. In DNA, the CDR3 is TGCGCCAGCAGCCTTATGGACAGGTGGAACACCGGGGAGCTGTTTTTT. The encoded protein is CASSLMDRWNTGELFF.

This clonotype was seen repeatedly, ten times or more. The rearrangement joins TRBV6-2 or TRBV6-3 to TRBJ2-5, with D tentatively TRBD2 (6 bases). Between the trimmed V and J ends, which lost 4 bases and 0 bases, there was a span of 21 bases. The CDR3 is 18 residues long. Germline CDR1 reads MNHEY; CDR2 reads SVGEGT. The CDR3 DNA is TGTGCCAGCAGTTCCTGGGGAGGTTTTGCCCAGTACCAAGAGACCCAGTACTTC. This gives the protein CASSSWGGFAQYQETQYF.

J is TRBJ1-4 and V is TRBV28; 7 bases fit TRBD1. V was clipped by 2 bases and J by 8 bases; unmatched bases: 8. The CDR3 consists of 15 residues. The V gene's germline CDR1 is MDHEN and CDR2 SYDVKM. The CDR3 protein is CASSLVEGAREKLFF. The CDR3 coding sequence is TGTGCCAGCAGTTTAGTGGAGGGGGCGAGAGAAAAACTGTTTTTT. Combining the CDR3 with reference TRBV28 and TRBJ1-4 gives the whole variable domain DVKVTQSSRYLVKRTGEKVFLECVQDMDHENMFWYRQDPGLGLRLIYFSYDVKMKEKGDIPEGYSVSREKKERFSLILESASTNQTSMYLCASSLVEGAREKLFFGSGTQLSVL.

This clonotype was found a few times. The chain joins TRBV19 to TRBJ1-2; D is unclear. The germline V gene encodes CDR1 LNHDA and CDR2 SQIVND (reference sequence). The CDR3 is 12 residues long. The ends were cut back, 7 bases at V and 3 bases at J, with 9 bases in the middle. The CDR3 protein is CASTMTYYGYTF. The CDR3 DNA follows: TGTGCCAGTACCATGACATACTATGGCTACACCTTC.

The chain employs TRBV15 and TRBJ2-2; D perhaps matches TRBD2 (6 bases). V was trimmed by 5 bases and J by 4 bases, leaving 17 bases between them. Per the germline V gene, CDR1 is LNHNV and CDR2 is YYDKDF (reference sequence). This CDR3 is built from 16 residues. In nucleotides, the CDR3 is TGTGCCACCAGCGGCAGACTAGTGTCTTCCACCGGGGAGCTGTTTTTT. Protein product: CATSGRLVSSTGELFF.

This clonotype showed up many times. The rearrangement links TRBV29-1 to TRBJ2-7; the D gene is possibly TRBD1 (5 bases). The V gene's germline CDR1 is SQVTM and CDR2 ANQGSEA. With 5 bases removed from V and 0 bases from J, the gap between germline ends came to 11 bases. The CDR3 spans 13 residues. CDR3 nucleotides: TGCAGCGTTTTGGACACTTACTCCTACGAGCAGTACTTC. Residues: CSVLDTYSYEQYF.

This clonotype has a count of ten or more. The V gene is TRBV7-3, the J gene TRBJ2-3, with D perhaps TRBD2 (5 bases). The CDR3 contains 12 residues. The germline V and J ends were trimmed by 8 bases and 0 bases, with 6 bases remaining between them. Germline V gene lookup returns CDR1 SGHTA and CDR2 FQGTGA. The CDR3 DNA follows: TGTGCCAGCGGGAGTAGCACAGATACGCAGTATTTT. The encoded protein is CASGSSTDTQYF.

This clonotype was seen at least ten times. The chain is built from TRBV15 and TRBJ1-2; TRBD1 matches 7 bases. This CDR3 is 16 amino acids long. Losses at the gene ends were 4 bases for V and 0 bases for J; bases not matched to a gene: 8. Per germline, CDR1 LNHNV and CDR2 YYDKDF (reference sequence). CDR3 sequence (DNA): TGTGCCACCAGCACCAACCGGGACAGCGCTAACTATGGCTACACCTTC. Its protein is CATSTNRDSANYGYTF.

Note on this clonotype: It may be a read error: a sequence one base away is much more abundant. The chain links TRBV3-1 to TRBJ1-1, with 8 bases lining up with TRBD1. The CDR3 sequence is 15 residues long. Germline V gene lookup returns CDR1 LGHDT and CDR2 YNNKEL (reference sequence). Here the CDR3 DNA reads TGTGCCAGCTGCCAACCGACAGGGGCAATTACTGAAGCTTTCTTT. It codes for CASCQPTGAITEAFF.

The chain recombines TRBV7-3 with TRBJ2-7; 10 bases are a match to TRBD2. The CDR3 runs 13 residues. The J segment lost 6 bases and the V segment lost 5 bases, leaving 4 bases of the junction unmatched. Germline values: CDR1 SGHTA, CDR2 FQGTGA. In DNA, the CDR3 is TGTGCCAGCAGCCTCCGGACTAGCGGCGAGCAGTACTTC. Amino acids: CASSLRTSGEQYF.

This clonotype was recorded at least ten times. J is TRBJ2-1 and V is TRBV6-5; D gene ambiguous. CDR1 is MNHEY and CDR2 is SVGAGI in the germline V gene. Trimming removed 5 bases from V and 0 bases from J, with 14 bases in between. This CDR3 is 16 amino acids long. CDR3 coding DNA: TGTGCCAGCAGTCCGGACCTTCTGAGCTCCTACAATGAGCAGTTCTTC. This codes for CASSPDLLSSYNEQFF.

Many counts were recorded for this clonotype. V and J are TRBV11-2 and TRBJ2-6; D may correspond to TRBD1 or TRBD2 (5 bases each). Germline V gene sequence: CDR1 SGHAT, CDR2 FQNNGV. V was trimmed by 5 bases and J by 0 bases, leaving 17 bases between them. This CDR3 contains 18 residues. The CDR3 is CASSNGAFSNSGANVLTF. CDR3 in DNA: TGTGCCAGCAGCAACGGGGCCTTCTCCAACTCTGGGGCCAACGTCCTGACTTTC.

This clonotype was observed at least ten times. The chain couples TRBV20-1 to TRBJ2-7; TRBD2 is a possible D gene (5 bases). This CDR3 is built from 13 residues. The germline V and J ends were trimmed by 6 bases and 6 bases, with 18 bases remaining between them. From germline, CDR1 is DFQATT and CDR2 SNEGSKA (reference sequence). The CDR3 nucleotides are TGCAGTGCCCACACTAGATTCGTATCCGAGCAGTACTTC. Encoded protein: CSAHTRFVSEQYF.

This rearrangement joins TRBV7-9 to TRBJ2-5, with 8 bases fitting TRBD2. Per germline, CDR1 SEHNR and CDR2 FQNEAQ (reference sequence). Trimming cost V 2 bases and J 5 bases; bases outside gene matches: 7. This CDR3 has 15 amino acids. CDR3 nucleotide sequence: TGTGCCAGCAGCTTACGGGGGGGTTCGGAGGAGACCCAGTACTTC. This translates into CASSLRGGSEETQYF.

This clonotype came up many times. The chain uses TRBV20-1 and TRBJ2-5, with D hard to call. The CDR3 runs 13 residues. Germline V gives CDR1 DFQATT, CDR2 SNEGSKA (reference sequence). The V end was cut by 6 bases, the J end by 1 base, with 12 bases between. CDR3 DNA: TGCAGTGCCCGGGCGACGATCCAAGAGACCCAGTACTTC. The encoded protein is CSARATIQETQYF.

This clonotype was seen a few times. J is TRBJ1-6 and V is TRBV18; D remains unclear. CDR1 and CDR2 (germline): KGHSH, LQKENI. Trimming removed 3 bases at V and 5 bases at J, with 11 bases between. The CDR3 contains 15 residues. The CDR3 bases are TGTGCCAGCTCACCTGTCAAGCTCGATAATTCACCCCTCCACTTT. Protein product: CASSPVKLDNSPLHF.

This clonotype has at least ten counts. J is TRBJ2-3 and V is TRBV5-1; D is uncertain. The CDR3 consists of 12 residues. Looked up from germline, CDR1 is SGHRS and CDR2 is YFSETQ. V dropped 4 bases and J dropped 5 bases, with 8 bases sitting between them. The CDR3 is CASSHQGDTQYF. In DNA form, the CDR3 reads TGCGCCAGCAGCCACCAAGGAGATACGCAGTATTTT.

The table lists this clonotype with many counts. This chain connects TRBV5-1 to TRBJ2-1; 13 bases map to TRBD2. Losses at the gene ends were 1 base for V and 0 bases for J; bases not matched to a gene: 7. Germline CDR1 is SGHRS and CDR2 is YFSETQ. CDR3 length equals 19 residues. The CDR3, as DNA: TGCGCCAGCAGCTTGCGGGGACTAGCGGGGACCAGCTCCTACAATGAGCAGTTCTTC. It yields the protein CASSLRGLAGTSSYNEQFF.